This T cell receptor (beta chain) was observed in a study of graft-versus-host responses after intestinal transplantation. Whole-study context: Each recipient received a multivisceral, liver-intestinal, or isolated intestinal graft. Findings and limits, study-wide: Early post-transplant HvG declines were associated with peak circulating GvH clone levels.

Profiled with immunoSEQ multiplex PCR; TCRdb holds only in-frame clones, not every one. The sample has over 85,000 clones, roughly 89% seen once. This clone has just a few counts. The antigen remains unidentified. Germline CDR1 is LNHDA and CDR2 is SQIVND (reference sequence). The V gene lost 6 bases and the J gene lost 7 bases, with 18 bases spanning the gap. This CDR3 has 15 residues. The rearrangement uses TRBV19 and TRBJ1-4; the D gene is possibly TRBD1 (5 bases). The sample here was unstimulated CD4+ T cells sorted from spleen or lymph node cells, taken before transplant. The origin of this receptor is a human donor who was the organ donor for an intestinal transplant. The CDR3: CASRLQGVKSEKLFF. CDR3 in DNA: TGTGCCAGTAGACTCCAAGGGGTAAAGTCTGAAAAACTGTTTTTT. Combining the CDR3 with reference TRBV19 and TRBJ1-4 gives the whole variable domain DGGITQSPKYLFRKEGQNVTLSCEQNLNHDAMYWYRQDPGQGLRLIYYSQIVNDFQKGDIAEGYSVSREKKESFPLTVTSAQKNPTAFYLCASRLQGVKSEKLFFGSGTQLSVL.